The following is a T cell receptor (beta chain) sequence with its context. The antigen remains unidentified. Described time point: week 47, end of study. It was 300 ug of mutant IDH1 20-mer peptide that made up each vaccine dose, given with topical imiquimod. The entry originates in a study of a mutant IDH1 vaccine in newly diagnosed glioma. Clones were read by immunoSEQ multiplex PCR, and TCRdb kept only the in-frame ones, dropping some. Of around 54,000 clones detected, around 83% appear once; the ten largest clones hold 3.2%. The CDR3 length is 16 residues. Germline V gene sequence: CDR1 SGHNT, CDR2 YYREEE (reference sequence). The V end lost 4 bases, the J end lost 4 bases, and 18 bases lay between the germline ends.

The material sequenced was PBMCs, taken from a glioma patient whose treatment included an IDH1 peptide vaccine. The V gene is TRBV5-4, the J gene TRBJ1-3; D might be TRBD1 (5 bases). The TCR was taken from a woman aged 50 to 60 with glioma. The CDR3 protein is CASSRDSSAIGNTIYF. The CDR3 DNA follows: TGTGCCAGCAGCCGCGACAGCTCTGCAATCGGAAACACCATATATTTT.